This TCR beta chain was documented in a study of blood T cell repertoires in COVID-19. This clone was counted a few times. Repertoires were generated with immunoSEQ multiplex PCR, while TCRdb's copy carries only in-frame clones and drops some. The table lists roughly 110,000 clones, 70% to 90% of them singletons. The CDR3 consists of 14 residues. Germline V CDR1 and CDR2: MNHEY, SVGAGI. V lost 5 bases to trimming and J lost 0 bases, with 8 bases between them. The chain links TRBV6-5 to TRBJ1-5, with a possible D match to TRBD1 (5 bases). The sample taken for sequencing was peripheral blood. The source of this sequence is a man in his forties or fifties with active or convalescent COVID-19. The CDR3 DNA reads TGTGCCAGCAGTCAGGGTTATAGCAATCAGCCCCAGCATTTT. It yields the protein CASSQGYSNQPQHF.